This T cell receptor (beta chain) was recorded in a study of T cells after yellow fever vaccination. General study points: Booster samples showed a return of most primary-vaccination clones (almost 97% CD4, around 85% CD8). Relatively few clonotypes were ones that appeared in both CD4 and CD8 compartments.

A process of 5'RACE template switching, which added a universal primer site and UMIs, was used to make TCR cDNA. TCRdb analysed the 5' RACE reads with MiXCR anew, one entry per CDR3 protein. The sample records about 160,000 distinct CDR3 sequences, under 7.5% being singletons. CDR3 length equals 16 residues. Unmatched junction bases numbered 8, after V lost 4 bases and J lost 4 bases. Germline V CDR1 and CDR2: MGHRA, YSYEKL. As to this clonotype: Its antigen is still unknown.

This specimen consisted of CD4+ T cells sorted from PBMCs, obtained 5 to 6 days after the first yellow fever vaccination. This TCR derives from a man aged 18-30 years who received the YFV17D yellow fever vaccine. The rearrangement links TRBV4-1 to TRBJ1-3, with 9 bases lining up with TRBD1. The CDR3 nucleotides read TGCGCCAGCAGCCCACTATACAGGGGGCCCGGAAACACCATATATTTT. It translates to CASSPLYRGPGNTIYF.